These 13 T cell receptor beta chains were all obtained from the same sample, sequenced in a study of cytomegalovirus exposure and HLA in healthy donors. Repertoires were generated with immunoSEQ multiplex PCR, while TCRdb's copy carries only in-frame clones and drops some. The sample yields 100,000 to 120,000 clones, 88% seen once. Sequencing was done on a sample of PBMCs. These receptors all stem from a woman aged 25 to 45 in good health and CMV-seropositive.

This rearrangement joins TRBV2 to TRBJ2-7; 10 bases line up with TRBD1. Germline values: CDR1 SNHLY, CDR2 FYNNEI. The CDR3 is 18 amino acids. With 6 bases clipped from V and 1 base from J, the junction kept 15 bases outside the gene matches. The CDR3 loop reads CASSGPGQGKKISYEQYF. The CDR3 DNA reads as TGTGCCAGCAGCGGTCCGGGACAGGGGAAGAAAATTTCCTACGAGCAGTACTTC.

This sequence joins TRBV9 and TRBJ1-2; the match to TRBD1 covers 8 bases. This CDR3 region has 14 residues. Trimming cost V 4 bases and J 4 bases; bases outside gene matches: 6. Germline V gene sequence: CDR1 SGDLS, CDR2 YYNGEE. CDR3 nucleotides: TGTGCCAGCAGCAACCCAGGGGGCGGCTATGGCTACACCTTC. This translates into CASSNPGGGYGYTF.

This chain links TRBV20-1 with TRBJ1-2; no clear D. The CDR3 loop spans 11 amino acids. Germline assignment: CDR1 DFQATT and CDR2 SNEGSKA (reference sequence). V lost 6 bases to trimming and J lost 8 bases, with 13 bases between them. The CDR3 loop is CSAESAKGYTF. The CDR3 region has the DNA TGCAGTGCAGAGTCAGCGAAGGGCTACACCTTC.

The genes are TRBV7-2 and TRBJ2-5; D remains unclear. CDR1 is SGHTA, CDR2 FQGNSA, per germline. CDR3 size: 12 residues. Trimming took 5 bases from V and 5 from J, leaving 9 bases between them. The CDR3 sequence: CASSREWETQYF. CDR3 DNA sequence: TGTGCCAGCAGCCGCGAGTGGGAGACCCAGTACTTC.

The J gene is TRBJ2-7, the V gene TRBV5-5; TRBD2 matches 9 bases. Germline trimming cut 2 bases from V and 3 bases from J; bases unmatched to any gene: 6. The V gene's germline CDR1 is SGHKS and CDR2 YYEKEE (reference sequence). The CDR3 length is 15 residues. The CDR3, as DNA: TGTGCCAGCAGCTTAGACGCGGGGGGGTTCTACGAGCAGTACTTC. Amino acids: CASSLDAGGFYEQYF.

The chain employs TRBV29-1 and TRBJ1-1; possibly TRBD1 for D (6 bases). From germline, CDR1 is SQVTM and CDR2 ANQGSEA. This CDR3 has 13 amino acids. V gave up 6 bases and J gave up 2 bases, with 13 bases separating them. In DNA form, the CDR3 reads TGCAGCGTCAGGACAGCCCTTAACACTGAAGCTTTCTTT. This translates into CSVRTALNTEAFF.

In DNA form, the CDR3 reads TGTGCCAGCAGGACCCCCGGGGGGGAAGATACGCAGTATTTT. Protein sequence: CASRTPGGEDTQYF. V gene TRBV6-5 combines with J gene TRBJ2-3; 8 bases fit TRBD2. The V and J ends lost 6 bases and 5 bases, in that order; junction bases with no gene match: 7. CDR1 and CDR2 (germline): MNHEY, SVGAGI. The CDR3 totals 14 residues.

This chain uses TRBV4-2 with TRBJ2-3; 16 bases agree with TRBD2. Germline trimming cut 4 bases from V and 6 bases from J; bases unmatched to any gene: 4. CDR1 and CDR2 (germline): LGHNA, YNFKEQ. The CDR3 sequence is 16 residues long. The CDR3 is CASSPGLAGGADTQYF. The CDR3 DNA follows: TGTGCCAGCAGCCCGGGACTAGCGGGGGGGGCGGATACGCAGTATTTT.

The chain carries TRBV27 and TRBJ1-1; 7 bases match TRBD1. V was pared by 0 bases and J by 5 bases, with 6 bases of the junction left unmatched. CDR1 is MNHEY, CDR2 SMNVEV, per germline (reference sequence). The CDR3 sequence is 15 residues long. CDR3: CASSLSARGKTEAFF. In nucleotides, the CDR3 is TGTGCCAGCAGTTTATCGGCCAGGGGGAAGACTGAAGCTTTCTTT.

V gene TRBV11-2 combines with J gene TRBJ2-5, with 11 bases matching TRBD1. CDR1 and CDR2 from the germline V gene are SGHAT and FQNNGV. The CDR3 runs 16 residues. After removal of 6 bases from V and 5 bases from J, the junction contained 11 bases not matched to a gene. DNA of the CDR3: TGTGCCAGCAGACCGGTAGGACAGGGGGCGAAGGAGACCCAGTACTTC. It encodes CASRPVGQGAKETQYF.

V and J are TRBV18 and TRBJ2-3; 8 bases fit TRBD1. Germline CDR1 KGHSH, CDR2 LQKENI. There are 15 residues in the CDR3. V gave up 6 bases and J gave up 5 bases; unmatched junction bases: 10. In DNA form, the CDR3 reads TGTGCCAGCTCGCCTGGACAGGGAATAGTAGATACGCAGTATTTT. It codes for CASSPGQGIVDTQYF. Complete variable domain (other parts from reference TRBV18 and TRBJ2-3): NAGVMQNPRHLVRRRGQEARLRCSPMKGHSHVYWYRQLPEEGLKFMVYLQKENIIDESGMPKERFSAEFPKEGPSILRIQQVVRGDSAAYFCASSPGQGIVDTQYFGPGTRLTVL.

This clone was counted between two and nine times. The chain employs TRBV9 and TRBJ2-1; TRBD2 matches at 16 bases. Losses at the gene ends were 0 bases for V and 3 bases for J; bases not matched to a gene: 6. This CDR3 has 19 amino acids. CDR1 and CDR2 from the germline V gene are SGDLS and YYNGEE. The CDR3 nucleotides read TGTGCCAGCAGCGTAGGGGGGACTAGCGGGAGGGCTGGCTACAATGAGCAGTTCTTC. As protein: CASSVGGTSGRAGYNEQFF.

The chain couples TRBV9 to TRBJ2-7; TRBD1 might be the D (5 bases). The germline V gene encodes CDR1 SGDLS and CDR2 YYNGEE. V gave up 4 bases and J gave up 6 bases, with 14 bases separating them. CDR3 length equals 13 residues. The CDR3 region has the DNA TGTGCCAGCAGCCACGGCCAGGGTGGCGAGCAGTACTTC. Translated: CASSHGQGGEQYF.